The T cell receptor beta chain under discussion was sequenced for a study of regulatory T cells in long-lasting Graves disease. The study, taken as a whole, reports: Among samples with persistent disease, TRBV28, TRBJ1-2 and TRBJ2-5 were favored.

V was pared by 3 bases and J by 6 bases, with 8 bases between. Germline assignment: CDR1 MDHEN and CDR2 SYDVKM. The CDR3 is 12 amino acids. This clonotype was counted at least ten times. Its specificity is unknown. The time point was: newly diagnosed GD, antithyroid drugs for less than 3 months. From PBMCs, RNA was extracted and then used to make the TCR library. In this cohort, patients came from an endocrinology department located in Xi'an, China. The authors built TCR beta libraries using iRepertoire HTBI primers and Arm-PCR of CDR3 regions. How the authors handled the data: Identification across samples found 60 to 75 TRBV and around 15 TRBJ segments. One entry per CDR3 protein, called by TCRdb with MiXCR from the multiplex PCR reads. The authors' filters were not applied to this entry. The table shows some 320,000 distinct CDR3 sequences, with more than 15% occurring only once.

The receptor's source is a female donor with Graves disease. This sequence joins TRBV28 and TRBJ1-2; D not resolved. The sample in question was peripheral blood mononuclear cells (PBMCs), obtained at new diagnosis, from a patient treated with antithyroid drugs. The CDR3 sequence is CASSFWVNGYTF. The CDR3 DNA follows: TGTGCCAGCAGTTTCTGGGTTAATGGCTACACCTTC.